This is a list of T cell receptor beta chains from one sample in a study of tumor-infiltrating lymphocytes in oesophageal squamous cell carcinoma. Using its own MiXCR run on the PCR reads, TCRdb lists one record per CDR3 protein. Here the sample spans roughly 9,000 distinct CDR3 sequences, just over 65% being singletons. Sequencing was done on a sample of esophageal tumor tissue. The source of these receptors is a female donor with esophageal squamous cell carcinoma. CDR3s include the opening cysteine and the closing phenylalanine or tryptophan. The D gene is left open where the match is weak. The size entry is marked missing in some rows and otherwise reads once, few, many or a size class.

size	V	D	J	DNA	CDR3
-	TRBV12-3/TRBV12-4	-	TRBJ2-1	TGTGCCAGCAGTTTCCTAGGCGGGGACTGGGGTAATGAGCAGTTCTTC	CASSFLGGDWGNEQFF
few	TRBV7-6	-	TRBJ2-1	TGTGCTAGCAGCTTAGAATCGGGGGAGCCCTACAATGAGCAGTTCTTC	CASSLESGEPYNEQFF
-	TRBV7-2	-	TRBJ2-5	TGTGCCAGCAACCAATTTCGGGGGCTTGGAGAGACCCAGTACTTC	CASNQFRGLGETQYF
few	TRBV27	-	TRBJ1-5	TGTGCCAGCAGTTTATGGTCAACAGGAGGTCAGCCCCAGCATTTT	CASSLWSTGGQPQHF
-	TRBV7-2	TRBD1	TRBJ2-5	TGTGCCAGCAGCTCACAGGGGCAAGGGGCCCAGTACTTC	CASSSQGQGAQYF
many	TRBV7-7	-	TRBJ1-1	TGTGCTAGCAGCAACCCCAGAATATGCACTGAAGCTTTCTTT	CASSNPRICTEAFF
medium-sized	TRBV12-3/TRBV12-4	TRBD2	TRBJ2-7	TGTGCCAGCAGTGGGACTAGCGGGAGCTACGAGCAGTACTTC	CASSGTSGSYEQYF
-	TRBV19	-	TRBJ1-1	TGTGCCAGTAGTATAAACAGTAACACTGAAGCTTTCTTT	CASSINSNTEAFF
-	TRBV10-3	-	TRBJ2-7	TGTGCCATCAGTGGAGGGCCCCTCTACGAGCAGTACTTC	CAISGGPLYEQYF
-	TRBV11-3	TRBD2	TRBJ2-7	TGTGCCAGCAGCTTAGGGGAATTTGGCGGGAGGGCCCGCGAGCAGTACTTC	CASSLGEFGGRAREQYF
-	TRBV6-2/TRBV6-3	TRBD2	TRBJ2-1	TGTGCCAGCAGAGACCGGCCGGGACTAGCTGAAAATGAGCAGTTCTTC	CASRDRPGLAENEQFF
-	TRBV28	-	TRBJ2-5	TGTGCCAGCAAGGGGAGCGCGGAGACCCAGTACTTC	CASKGSAETQYF
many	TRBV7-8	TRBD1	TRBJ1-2	TGTGCCAGCAGCTTAGACGGACAGGGGGCAGGTGGCTACACCTTC	CASSLDGQGAGGYTF
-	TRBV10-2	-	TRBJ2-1	TGCGCCAGCAGTGAGATTGGGGGAGTGGAGACCCAGTTCTTC	CASSEIGGVETQFF
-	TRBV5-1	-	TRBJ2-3	TGCGCCAGCAGCTTGGTAGGACACCCAGATACGCAGTATTTT	CASSLVGHPDTQYF
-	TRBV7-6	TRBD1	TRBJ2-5	TGTGCCAGCAGCTTAGGACAGGGGAAGCGAGAGACCCAGTACTTC	CASSLGQGKRETQYF
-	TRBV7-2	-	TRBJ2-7	TGTGCCAGCAGCTTAGTCAAGGGTACCTACGAGCAGTACTTC	CASSLVKGTYEQYF
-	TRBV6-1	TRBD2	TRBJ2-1	TGTGCCAGCAGTGAGGTCCGTACCACTAGCGGGAGCGTCAATGAGCAGTTCTTC	CASSEVRTTSGSVNEQFF
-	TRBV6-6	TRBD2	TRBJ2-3	TGTGCCAGCAGGCCGACTAGCGGGAGACCTACAGATACGCAGTATTTT	CASRPTSGRPTDTQYF
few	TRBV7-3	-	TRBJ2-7	TGTGCCAGCAGCGTATGGGACGGAGCCCAGCAGTACTTC	CASSVWDGAQQYF
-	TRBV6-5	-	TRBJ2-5	TGTGCCAGCGCGACCGGGACAACCCAAGAGACCCAGTACTTC	CASATGTTQETQYF
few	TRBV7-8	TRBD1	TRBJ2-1	TGTGCCAGCAGCTCGGGGACAGGCCACAATGAGCAGTTCTTC	CASSSGTGHNEQFF
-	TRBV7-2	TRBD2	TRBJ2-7	TGTGCCAGCTCCTTTTATGAGCGGGGCGACGAGCAGTACTTC	CASSFYERGDEQYF
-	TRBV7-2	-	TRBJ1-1	TGTGCCAGCAGCTTACGGGGACGTTATGAAGCTTTCTTT	CASSLRGRYEAFF
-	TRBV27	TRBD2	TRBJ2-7	TGTGCCAGCAGTTCCGGACTAGCGGGGAGGTACGAGCAGTACTTC	CASSSGLAGRYEQYF
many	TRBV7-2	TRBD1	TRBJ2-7	TGTGCCAGCAGCCGGGACAGAATTTCCGACGAGCAGTACTTC	CASSRDRISDEQYF
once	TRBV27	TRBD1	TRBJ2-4	TGTGCCAGCCGCGACAGGGGAAACATTCAGTACTTC	CASRDRGNIQYF
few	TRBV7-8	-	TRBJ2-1	TGTGCCAGCAGCTTAGTGAGCTCCTACAATGAGCAGTTCTTC	CASSLVSSYNEQFF
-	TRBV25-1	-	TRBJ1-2	TGTGCCAGCAGTGAAATGGAATCCTATGGCTACACCTTC	CASSEMESYGYTF
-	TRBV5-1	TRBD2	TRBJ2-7	TGCGCCAGCAGCTTGGGGGGCGGGAGAGGCACCTACGAGCAGTACTTC	CASSLGGGRGTYEQYF
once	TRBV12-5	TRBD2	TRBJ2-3	TGTGCTAGTGGTCCGGGACTAGCGGTCGATACGCAGTATTTT	CASGPGLAVDTQYF
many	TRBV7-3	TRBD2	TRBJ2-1	TGTGCCAGCAGCTTAAGGCCTAGCGGGGGGGTGGGCAATGAGCAGTTCTTC	CASSLRPSGGVGNEQFF
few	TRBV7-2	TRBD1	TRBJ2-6	TGTGCCAGCAGCTCGGGACAGGCCGGGGCCAACGTCCTGACTTTC	CASSSGQAGANVLTF
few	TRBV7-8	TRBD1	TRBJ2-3	TGTGCCAGCAGCTCCCCGGACAGGCTCACAGATACGCAGTATTTT	CASSSPDRLTDTQYF
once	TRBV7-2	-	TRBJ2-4	TGTGCCAGCAGCAAGTTTAGGCGGGGGCTCGCCAAAAACATTCAGTACTTC	CASSKFRRGLAKNIQYF
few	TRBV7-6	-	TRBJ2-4	TGTGCCAGCAGCTTAATGGGGGACAAAAACATTCAGTACTTC	CASSLMGDKNIQYF
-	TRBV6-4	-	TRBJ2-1	TGTGCCAGCAGTGAATCGAGGCCCTCTACCTACGAGCAGTTCTTC	CASSESRPSTYEQFF